The T cell receptor beta chain under discussion was sequenced for a study of OX40 agonist ivuxolimab in advanced cancers. Findings and caveats of the study: Normalized expansion of T-cell clones was also low for some nonresponders. In the 0.1-3.0 mg/kg groups, partial responders showed among the lowest expansion.

Repertoires were generated with immunoSEQ multiplex PCR, while TCRdb's copy carries only in-frame clones and drops some. This sample yields about 35,000 clones, of which about nine tenths are seen a single time; around 3.8% belongs to the top ten. Concerning this clone: What it binds is not known.

This TCR was recovered from an adult with an advanced solid tumor such as melanoma, head and neck, liver or kidney cancer. Sequenced material: CD4+ or CD8+ T cells sorted from blood, taken in a trial of the OX40 agonist ivuxolimab.

This chain's CDR3 is CASSRVQGYEQYF. In DNA form, the CDR3 reads TGTGCCAGCAGTCGAGTTCAGGGGTACGAGCAGTACTTC. V and J are TRBV6-6 and TRBJ2-7; D perhaps matches TRBD1 (6 bases). CDR1 is MNHNY, CDR2 SVGAGI, per germline (reference sequence). Between the trimmed V and J ends, which lost 5 bases and 4 bases, there was a span of 12 bases. CDR3 length: 13 amino acids.